The T cell receptor beta chain under discussion was sequenced for a study of human T cells and chemical hapten exposure. This clonotype appeared a few times. The germline V gene encodes CDR1 SGHTA and CDR2 FQGNSA. Deletions cut 8 bases from V and 0 bases from J, with 18 bases between. The CDR3 is 16 residues long. One entry per CDR3 protein results from TCRdb running MiXCR on the RACE reads. The top ten hold around 6% of the sample, which has under 450,000 distinct CDR3 sequences, roughly 6.3% seen once. Time point specified: patch test 2, 6 weeks after DPC sensitization. Regarding treatment: therapeutic diphenylcyclopropenone sensitization with weekly scalp DPC.

This sequence was found in a woman aged 18-29 years with alopecia areata. Some clones in this sample may be carry-over from other donors' samples. The chain combines TRBV7-2 with TRBJ2-3, with D tentatively TRBD2 (6 bases). This specimen consisted of whole blood, obtained in connection with sensitization to the hapten diphenylcyclopropenone (DPC). The CDR3 sequence is CASPPWRASSTDTQYF. CDR3 bases: TGTGCCAGCCCGCCCTGGAGGGCCTCTAGCACAGATACGCAGTATTTT.